The following is a T cell receptor (beta chain) sequence with its context. Its cognate antigen is unknown. The sample comes from a study of blood T cells in healthy people across ages. Overall study results and limits: Older individuals had lower TCR beta diversity per million T cells (the decline was roughly linear).

The CDR3 has 15 amino acids. The germline gives CDR1 MNHNS, CDR2 SASEGT. V lost 4 bases and J 4 bases, leaving 14 bases between the germline ends. The use of a sample-barcoded 5' primer and a J-beta primer mix characterized a second PCR of about 6 to 11 cycles. Every cDNA molecule carried a tag from a template-switch adaptor bearing 12 random nucleotides. CDR3-containing paired-end reads numbering at least 2.5 million came from each sample. TCRdb re-derived calls from the 5' RACE reads in MiXCR, one entry per CDR3 protein. The table lists around 800,000 distinct CDR3 sequences, 40% to 50% of them singletons.

The sequenced material came from blood. The chain has TRBV6-1 and TRBJ1-5; D gene uncertain. The clonotype originates from a man in his sixties in good health. The CDR3 nucleotides are TGTGCCAGCAGTGGATACACCGGAGGGAATCAGCCCCAGCATTTT. This gives the protein CASSGYTGGNQPQHF.